These T cell receptor beta chains were read from a single sample in a study of siplizumab effects on memory and regulatory T cells. Some clones are missing from TCRdb's copy, which holds only in-frame ones; the method was immunoSEQ multiplex PCR. The sample includes about 40,000 clones, more than 70% of them seen just once. Sequencing was performed on naive CD4+ T cells sorted from blood. All receptors derive from a human donor in good health. Each CDR3 is given with its conserved first and last residue. D genes are given only for firm matches. Part of the rows lack a size; the others show once, few, many or a class for expanded clones.

clone size	D gene	V gene	J gene	CDR3 DNA	CDR3 protein
.	TRBD1	TRBV27	TRBJ1-1	TGTGCCAGCAGTCCAGGGGGCGGCTGGGCCACTGAAGCTTTCTTT	CASSPGGGWATEAFF
.	TRBD2	TRBV7-3	TRBJ2-7	TGTGCCAGCAGTCGACTAGCGGGAGACGAGCAGTACTTC	CASSRLAGDEQYF
once	.	TRBV5-1	TRBJ2-2	TGCGCCAGCAGCTTGGGGCAGCCAGAGACCGGGGAGCTGTTTTTT	CASSLGQPETGELFF
few	.	TRBV11-2	TRBJ1-1	TGTGCCAGCAGCCGGGGGGCTACGAACACTGAAGCTTTCTTT	CASSRGATNTEAFF
.	TRBD1	TRBV4-1	TRBJ2-7	TGCGCCAGCAGACCCGGACAGGGGGGATCCTACGAGCAGTACTTC	CASRPGQGGSYEQYF
.	TRBD2	TRBV5-4	TRBJ2-1	TGTGCCAGCAGCTTGGCCCTAGCGGGGGGCCAGAGCTCCTACAATGAGCAGTTCTTC	CASSLALAGGQSSYNEQFF
.	TRBD1	TRBV5-1	TRBJ1-4	TGCGCCAGCAGCGCGGACAGGTTAACGGAGAAACTGTTTTTT	CASSADRLTEKLFF
.	.	TRBV5-1	TRBJ1-5	TGCGCCAGCAGCTCGGGGGAGAGCAATCAGCCCCAGCATTTT	CASSSGESNQPQHF
.	TRBD1	TRBV29-1	TRBJ1-5	TGCAGCGTTCATCCGGGACAGGCGATCTATAGCAATCAGCCCCAGCATTTT	CSVHPGQAIYSNQPQHF
.	.	TRBV7-9	TRBJ2-1	TGTGCCAGCAGGTTCTCGAGAACCGGTAATGAGCAGTTCTTC	CASRFSRTGNEQFF
once	TRBD2	TRBV10-1	TRBJ2-2	TGCGCCAGCCGAAGGGGCATAGCGGGGGATTCCGGGGAGCTGTTTTTT	CASRRGIAGDSGELFF
.	TRBD1	TRBV27	TRBJ2-6	TGTGCCAGCACCAAGGACAGGGTAACTGGGGCCAACGTCCTGACTTTC	CASTKDRVTGANVLTF
.	TRBD1	TRBV11-2	TRBJ2-3	TGTGCCAGCAGCTTCGACAGGGGAGGAGATACGCAGTATTTT	CASSFDRGGDTQYF
.	.	TRBV6-1	TRBJ2-2	TGTGCCAGCGCGCGAGACAGCGTATTTACCGGGGAGCTGTTTTTT	CASARDSVFTGELFF
.	.	TRBV15	TRBJ2-7	TGTGCCACCAGCAGAGATCGGGGCGGGCCCTACGAGCAGTACTTC	CATSRDRGGPYEQYF
.	.	TRBV5-1	TRBJ2-2	TGCGCCAGCACGGGGCGGAGCGGCACCGGGGAGCTGTTTTTT	CASTGRSGTGELFF
.	.	TRBV6-5	TRBJ1-5	TGTGCCAGCAGTGAGCAGGGCAATCAGCCCCAGCATTTT	CASSEQGNQPQHF
.	.	TRBV27	TRBJ1-2	TGTGCCAGCAGTTTAAGAGGCTATGGCTACACCTTC	CASSLRGYGYTF
.	.	TRBV7-2	TRBJ2-4	TGTGCCAGCAGCGACCCCGGAGGCAAAAACATTCAGTACTTC	CASSDPGGKNIQYF
.	.	TRBV5-1	TRBJ1-4	TGCGCCAGTAGATGGGGGAATGAAAAACTGTTTTTT	CASRWGNEKLFF
once	TRBD2	TRBV5-4	TRBJ2-2	TGTGCCAGCAGCTTGATCACTAGCGGAGGTCTCACCGGGGAGCTGTTTTTT	CASSLITSGGLTGELFF
.	TRBD1	TRBV4-1	TRBJ2-7	TGCGCCAGCAGCCAAACAGGGGGCGAGCAGTACTTC	CASSQTGGEQYF
.	.	TRBV6-4	TRBJ2-1	TGTGCCAGCAGTGTCAGCGCCTCCTACAATGAGCAGTTCTTC	CASSVSASYNEQFF
.	TRBD1	TRBV19	TRBJ1-5	TGTGCCAGGCCCAAGGACAGGGAGATTAATCAGCCCCAGCATTTT	CARPKDREINQPQHF
.	TRBD2	TRBV29-1	TRBJ2-7	TGCAGCGTTGCTCTAAGGGGACTAGCGCGGGAAAAGGTGGAGCAGTACTTC	CSVALRGLAREKVEQYF
.	TRBD2	TRBV6-1	TRBJ2-7	TGTGCCAGCAGTGAAGCGCTTCTTAAAACCCCCGGGGGGGGCTACTACGAGCAGTACTTC	CASSEALLKTPGGGYYEQYF
.	.	TRBV5-1	TRBJ1-2	TGCGCCAGCAGCTTGGCGGAGGGCCCGACCGTTCGGGGCTACACCTTC	CASSLAEGPTVRGYTF
.	TRBD1	TRBV27	TRBJ2-3	TGTGCCAGCAGTCAGCCCGGACAGGGTGGTCGGCGTACGCAGTATTTT	CASSQPGQGGRRTQYF
.	.	TRBV20-1	TRBJ1-2	TGCAGTGCTAGTACGGGGCCGGGCTACACCTTC	CSASTGPGYTF
.	.	TRBV11-2	TRBJ1-1	TGTGCCAGCAGCTTGCGGTTGAACACTGAAGCTTTCTTT	CASSLRLNTEAFF
few	.	TRBV2	TRBJ1-1	TGTGCCAGCAGTCCCGTGGGGGGAACTGAAGCTTTCTTT	CASSPVGGTEAFF
.	.	TRBV21-1	TRBJ2-1	TGTGCCAGCGGTACGCGGGACAGGGCCTACAATGAGCAGTTCTTC	CASGTRDRAYNEQFF
.	.	TRBV20-1	TRBJ1-3	TGCAGTGCTAGCTCAGGAGACACCATATATTTT	CSASSGDTIYF
once	.	TRBV11-2	TRBJ2-7	TGTGCCAGCAGCTACGGGCCTCCAACGGGTGAGCAGTACTTC	CASSYGPPTGEQYF
.	TRBD2	TRBV9	TRBJ2-3	TGTGCCAGCAGCAAATGGAGAGGGAGGGGCACAGATACGCAGTATTTT	CASSKWRGRGTDTQYF
.	.	TRBV11-2	TRBJ2-2	TGTGCCAGCAGCTTATTTCCACGTGGGACCGGGGAGCTGTTTTTT	CASSLFPRGTGELFF
.	.	TRBV27	TRBJ2-7	TGTGCCAGCAGTTTAGTGGGGATAGGGCACGAGCAGTACTTC	CASSLVGIGHEQYF
.	.	TRBV6-5	TRBJ1-5	TGTGCCAGCAGCCTGGACAGCAACAATCAGCCCCAGCATTTT	CASSLDSNNQPQHF
.	.	TRBV27	TRBJ2-1	TGTGCCAGCAGTTTATTGGCGGGCGGAGGCGATGAGCAGTTCTTC	CASSLLAGGGDEQFF
.	TRBD2	TRBV6-4	TRBJ2-1	TGTGCCAGCAGTGCCGGCGGGAGTGGATACAATGAGCAGTTCTTC	CASSAGGSGYNEQFF
few	.	TRBV18	TRBJ2-7	TGTGCCAGCTCACCGGCCGACAGTGGCGAGCAGTACTTC	CASSPADSGEQYF
.	.	TRBV10-3	TRBJ2-3	TGTGCCATCAGTGAGTCTGACAGTTCCACAGATACGCAGTATTTT	CAISESDSSTDTQYF
.	TRBD2	TRBV4-1	TRBJ2-1	TGCGCCAGCAGCAGGGAACCGGGACTAGCGGCCTACAATGAGCAGTTCTTC	CASSREPGLAAYNEQFF
.	.	TRBV7-9	TRBJ1-2	TGTGCCAGCAGGCCCGGGGCTGTTGGCTATGGCTACACCTTC	CASRPGAVGYGYTF
.	TRBD2	TRBV9	TRBJ2-2	TGTGCCAGCAGCCCATTCTATAGCGGGAGGGGAACCGGGGAGCTGTTTTTT	CASSPFYSGRGTGELFF
.	.	TRBV12-2	TRBJ1-5	TGTGCAAGTCGCTTCAAACCGGGACAGGGGCCTTATAGCAATCAGCCCCAGCATTTT	CASRFKPGQGPYSNQPQHF
.	TRBD1	TRBV6-1	TRBJ2-1	TGTGCCAGCAGTAGACAGGGGGCGAATGAGCAGTTCTTC	CASSRQGANEQFF
.	.	TRBV5-1	TRBJ1-1	TGCGCCAGCAGCTTCCCCCCCCTGGCTGAAGCTTTCTTT	CASSFPPLAEAFF
.	.	TRBV28	TRBJ1-4	TGTGCCAGCAGCCCAATCGTGGCAGGGAATCGAAAACTGTTTTTT	CASSPIVAGNRKLFF